One and the same sample provided the 30 T cell receptor beta chains below, sequenced in a study of blood T cell repertoires in COVID-19. This table comes from immunoSEQ multiplex PCR, and its TCRdb copy is limited to in-frame clones, with some not included. The sample has tens of thousands of clones, 75% to 90% seen once. Material: peripheral blood. These receptors came from a woman aged 55 to 70 with COVID-19, enrolled during active disease.

This clone came up once. For the CDR3, the DNA is TGCGCCAGCAGCCAACATACAGGGACCATACTACAAGAGACCCAGTACTTC. Its translation: CASSQHTGTILQETQYF. This chain links TRBV4-3 with TRBJ2-5; a weak D match, TRBD1 (6 bases). CDR3 length: 17 amino acids. V was shortened by 2 bases and J by 2 bases, with 18 bases between the two germline ends. Germline V gene lookup returns CDR1 LGHNA and CDR2 YSLEER.

The CDR3 DNA reads TGTGCCACCAGAGGACAGGGTAACTATGGCTACACCTTC. Translating gives CATRGQGNYGYTF. The chain links TRBV24-1 to TRBJ1-2; 8 nucleotides align to TRBD1. CDR1 and CDR2 (germline): KGHDR, SFDVKD. With 7 bases clipped from V and 1 base from J, the junction kept 1 base outside the gene matches. The CDR3 runs to 13 residues.

This rearrangement joins TRBV7-8 to TRBJ2-4; 10 nucleotides align to TRBD1. This CDR3 is built from 15 residues. Germline V gene sequence: CDR1 SGHVS, CDR2 FQNEAQ. V trimming: 5 bases; J trimming: 8 bases; junction bases outside the gene matches: 9. The CDR3 is CASSAGTGALHIQYF. CDR3 bases: TGTGCCAGCAGCGCCGGGACAGGGGCATTACACATTCAGTACTTC.

This chain links TRBV6-2 or TRBV6-3 with TRBJ1-2; no clear D gene. Germline assignment: CDR1 MNHEY and CDR2 SVGEGT. The CDR3 extends over 13 amino acids. Trimming shortened V by 5 bases and J by 7 bases, and 14 bases separated the two germline ends. CDR3 residues: CASSPGLRAGYTF. The CDR3 nucleotides are TGTGCCAGCAGTCCAGGCCTGAGGGCTGGCTACACCTTC.

The chain has TRBV30 and TRBJ1-2, with D possibly TRBD1 on 6 matching bases. The CDR3 consists of 17 residues. CDR1 and CDR2 from the germline V gene are GTSNPN and SVGIG (reference sequence). Deletions cut 2 bases from V and 2 bases from J, with 21 bases between. CDR3 DNA: TGTGCCTGGAGTATCGGTATTACGGGGGGCCGCAACTATGGCTACACCTTC. Translated: CAWSIGITGGRNYGYTF.

On this clone: The same CDR3 arises from other DNA sequences in this sample as well. This sequence joins TRBV2 and TRBJ2-5; the D gene is possibly TRBD1 (6 bases). The length of the CDR3 is 15 residues. Germline CDR1 and CDR2: SNHLY and FYNNEI. Trimming took off 4 bases at V and 4 bases at J, with 16 bases between the two ends. CDR3 bases: TGTGCCAGCAGTGGGGGGCAGGGGCTGCCAGAGACCCAGTACTTC. This gives the protein CASSGGQGLPETQYF.

V and J are TRBV18 and TRBJ2-5; the match to TRBD1 covers 7 bases. V dropped 0 bases and J dropped 10; count of bases not matched to a gene: 17. The CDR3 is 17 amino acids. CDR1 is KGHSH and CDR2 is LQKENI in the germline V gene. The chain's CDR3 is CASSPPYGDRVGSSQYF. CDR3 bases: TGTGCCAGCTCACCACCCTACGGCGACAGGGTTGGATCTAGCCAGTACTTC.

The chain uses TRBV5-1 and TRBJ2-5; 8 positions match TRBD2. Germline CDR1 is SGHRS and CDR2 is YFSETQ. The trim removed 0 bases at V and 8 bases at J, leaving 6 bases unmatched. The CDR3 consists of 14 residues. CDR3 in amino acids: CASSLAGGPDTQYF. The CDR3 coding sequence is TGCGCCAGCAGCTTGGCGGGAGGGCCGGATACCCAGTACTTC.

This sequence joins TRBV19 and TRBJ2-7; 8 bases are shared with TRBD1. V lost 10 bases and J lost 2; bases outside the gene matches: 10. The CDR3 length is 14 residues. Looked up from germline, CDR1 is LNHDA and CDR2 is SQIVND (reference sequence). CDR3 amino acids: CATSHPDRAYEQYF. The CDR3, as DNA: TGTGCCACCTCCCACCCGGACAGGGCCTACGAGCAGTACTTC.

CDR3 protein: CASSLRLAGNNEQFF. CDR3 coding DNA: TGTGCCAGCAGCTTAAGACTAGCGGGGAACAATGAGCAGTTCTTC. The chain employs TRBV7-3 and TRBJ2-1; 11 nucleotides line up with TRBD2. Germline values: CDR1 SGHTA, CDR2 FQGTGA. This CDR3 has 15 residues. Losses at the gene ends were 1 base for V and 5 bases for J; bases not matched to a gene: 1.

This rearrangement joins TRBV5-1 to TRBJ2-5, with a possible D match to TRBD2 (6 bases). CDR1 and CDR2 from the germline V gene are SGHRS and YFSETQ. There are 14 residues in the CDR3. Trimming cost V 2 bases and J 3 bases, with 11 bases left between them. The CDR3 nucleotides are TGCGCCAGCAGCTTCGGCGGGGTAAAAGAGACCCAGTACTTC. The encoded protein is CASSFGGVKETQYF.

The chain carries TRBV6-1 and TRBJ1-5; 7 bases agree with TRBD1. V was clipped by 6 bases and J by 4 bases; unmatched bases: 9. The CDR3 has 15 amino acids. From germline, CDR1 is MNHNS and CDR2 SASEGT. CDR3 bases: TGTGCCAGCAGAGCGCCGGGACAGAATAATCAGCCCCAGCATTTT. Residues: CASRAPGQNNQPQHF.

The rearrangement uses TRBV28 and TRBJ1-2, with a weak D call TRBD1 (5 bases). Germline CDR1 reads MDHEN; CDR2 reads SYDVKM. The CDR3 loop spans 13 amino acids. The ends were cut back, 6 bases at V and 4 bases at J, with 12 bases in the middle. The CDR3: CASSRTGLYGYTF. The CDR3 DNA reads as TGTGCCAGCAGCCGAACAGGTCTCTATGGCTACACCTTC.

V and J are TRBV29-1 and TRBJ1-2, with a tentative D call TRBD1 (5 bases). Germline V gene sequence: CDR1 SQVTM, CDR2 ANQGSEA. This CDR3 spans 13 amino acids. V shed 3 bases and J shed 2 bases, with 10 bases lying between them. CDR3 coding DNA: TGCAGCGTTGATCCAGGGCCCAACTATGGCTACACCTTC. Its translation is CSVDPGPNYGYTF.

The chain has TRBV27 and TRBJ1-2; possibly TRBD1 for D (6 bases). The V end was cut by 2 bases, the J end by 8 bases, with 12 bases between. The CDR3 length is 13 residues. Germline V gene data show CDR1 as MNHEY and CDR2 as SMNVEV (reference sequence). The CDR3 DNA is TGTGCCAGCAGTTTAGGGGGGGCGTTCGGCTACACCTTC. This sequence encodes CASSLGGAFGYTF.

V gene TRBV5-1 combines with J gene TRBJ2-5, with D maybe TRBD1 (5 bases). CDR3 length: 12 amino acids. Trimming left V 6 bases short and J 3 bases short, with 9 bases between. Germline assignment: CDR1 SGHRS and CDR2 YFSETQ. The CDR3 loop is CASTRTKETQYF. CDR3 bases: TGCGCCAGCACGCGGACAAAAGAGACCCAGTACTTC. The whole variable domain, filled in from reference TRBV5-1 and TRBJ2-5, reads KAGVTQTPRYLIKTRGQQVTLSCSPISGHRSVSWYQQTPGQGLQFLFEYFSETQRNKGNFPGRFSGRQFSNSRSEMNVSTLELGDSALYLCASTRTKETQYFGPGTRLLVL.

The rearrangement links TRBV7-8 to TRBJ1-2; D is ambiguous. Germline lookup yields CDR1 SGHVS and CDR2 FQNEAQ. V was cut by 1 base and J by 2 bases, with 5 bases left in between. The CDR3 sequence is 13 residues long. CDR3 nucleotide sequence: TGTGCCAGCAGCTTAGTGCGCAACTATGGCTACACCTTC. Protein sequence: CASSLVRNYGYTF.

This clone was observed a handful of times. The chain joins TRBV28 to TRBJ1-2; D is uncertain. Trimming took 6 bases from V and 5 from J, leaving 13 bases between them. This CDR3 comprises 13 residues. The germline V gene encodes CDR1 MDHEN and CDR2 SYDVKM. CDR3 protein: CASRPIQLYGYTF. CDR3 sequence (DNA): TGTGCCAGCAGGCCTATACAGCTATATGGCTACACCTTC.

This clone was picked up a small number of times. J is TRBJ1-6 and V is TRBV30, with TRBD1 matching 8 bases. Germline CDR1 is GTSNPN and CDR2 is SVGIG (reference sequence). This CDR3 is 14 amino acids long. V lost 5 bases, J lost 6 bases, and 6 bases stayed unmatched. For the CDR3, the DNA is TGTGCCTGGGAGGTAGGACAGGGTAATTCACCCCTCCACTTT. It encodes CAWEVGQGNSPLHF. Full variable domain (missing parts from reference TRBV30 and TRBJ1-6): SQTIHQWPATLVQPVGSPLSLECTVEGTSNPNLYWYRQAAGRGLQLLFYSVGIGQISSEVPQNLSASRPQDRQFILSSKKLLLSDSGFYLCAWEVGQGNSPLHFGNGTRLTVT.

The genes are TRBV24-1 and TRBJ2-3, with a tentative D call TRBD1 (5 bases). V was cut by 1 base and J by 5 bases, with 15 bases left in between. This CDR3 comprises 16 residues. Germline V gene sequence: CDR1 KGHDR, CDR2 SFDVKD. The CDR3 DNA reads as TGTGCCACCAGTGATTTTGACAGAAGGGAAAGAGATACGCAGTATTTT. Its translation: CATSDFDRRERDTQYF.

The chain is built from TRBV4-3 and TRBJ1-3; TRBD1 matches 7 bases. Germline V gives CDR1 LGHNA, CDR2 YSLEER. V lost 1 base and J lost 0; bases outside the gene matches: 6. The length of the CDR3 is 17 residues. CDR3 in amino acids: CASSQVGTAHSGNTIYF. The CDR3 DNA reads as TGCGCCAGCAGCCAAGTAGGGACAGCTCACTCTGGAAACACCATATATTTT.

This clone was seen just once. This chain uses TRBV5-1 with TRBJ2-1; weak D call: TRBD2 (5 bases). CDR1 is SGHRS, CDR2 YFSETQ, per germline. The CDR3 runs 16 residues. V gave up 1 base and J gave up 6 bases, with 17 bases separating them. CDR3: CASSLPFSDYLNEQFF. The CDR3, as DNA: TGCGCCAGCAGCTTGCCCTTCTCCGACTATCTCAATGAGCAGTTCTTC. Based on the CDR3 plus reference TRBV5-1 and TRBJ2-1, the full variable domain is KAGVTQTPRYLIKTRGQQVTLSCSPISGHRSVSWYQQTPGQGLQFLFEYFSETQRNKGNFPGRFSGRQFSNSRSEMNVSTLELGDSALYLCASSLPFSDYLNEQFFGPGTRLTVL.

The V call is TRBV30, the J call TRBJ1-2; D is ambiguous. This CDR3 has 8 amino acids. The V gene's germline CDR1 is GTSNPN and CDR2 SVGIG (reference sequence). V lost 8 bases and J 8 bases, leaving 6 bases between the germline ends. The CDR3 DNA sequence: TGTGCCCTACGGGGCTACACCTTC. Its translation is CALRGYTF.

The V gene is TRBV24-1, the J gene TRBJ2-1, with TRBD1 as a possible D gene (6 bases). CDR3 length: 16 amino acids. CDR1 and CDR2 (germline): KGHDR, SFDVKD. Trimming left V 3 bases short and J 7 bases short, with 18 bases between. CDR3 region: CATSDPQGTGWNEQFF. For the CDR3, the DNA is TGTGCCACCAGTGATCCCCAGGGGACGGGGTGGAATGAGCAGTTCTTC.

The V and J genes are TRBV19 and TRBJ1-5; D not resolved. The CDR3 contains 14 residues. The germline V gene has CDR1 LNHDA and CDR2 SQIVND (reference sequence). V was trimmed by 1 base and J by 3 bases, leaving 7 bases between them. CDR3 in amino acids: CASSIVLPNQPQHF. Written as DNA, the CDR3 is TGTGCCAGTAGTATAGTTCTCCCCAATCAGCCCCAGCATTTT.

The chain combines TRBV19 with TRBJ2-7; the D gene is possibly TRBD1 (5 bases). CDR3 length: 13 amino acids. Trimming removed 4 bases from V and 7 bases from J, with 14 bases in between. Per the germline V gene, CDR1 is LNHDA and CDR2 is SQIVND (reference sequence). The CDR3 DNA follows: TGTGCCAGTAGTAATACAGGTCTGGGGGAGCAGTACTTC. This sequence encodes CASSNTGLGEQYF.

This clone was seen once. The chain carries TRBV6-2 or TRBV6-3 and TRBJ2-3; 10 nucleotides line up with TRBD2. Germline lookup yields CDR1 MNHEY and CDR2 SVGEGT. V was clipped by 0 bases and J by 7 bases; unmatched bases: 4. This CDR3 region has 15 residues. Here the CDR3 reads CASSYSGTSVHTQYF. CDR3 nucleotide sequence: TGTGCCAGCAGTTACTCTGGGACTAGCGTCCATACGCAGTATTTT.

The J gene is TRBJ2-1, the V gene TRBV5-4; D uncertain. V lost 4 bases to trimming and J lost 6 bases, with 14 bases between them. CDR3 length: 14 amino acids. Germline V lookup: CDR1 SGHNT, CDR2 YYREEE (reference sequence). The CDR3 sequence is CASSTRRRGNEQFF. Here the CDR3 DNA reads TGTGCCAGCAGCACCCGTCGGAGAGGCAATGAGCAGTTCTTC. The entire variable domain, with the rest obtained from reference TRBV5-4 and TRBJ2-1, is as follows: ETGVTQSPTHLIKTRGQQVTLRCSSQSGHNTVSWYQQALGQGPQFIFQYYREEENGRGNFPPRFSGLQFPNYSSELNVNALELDDSALYLCASSTRRRGNEQFFGPGTRLTVL.

The chain carries TRBV27 and TRBJ1-1, with 8 bases fitting TRBD1. V dropped 5 bases and J dropped 10; count of bases not matched to a gene: 9. The germline gives CDR1 MNHEY, CDR2 SMNVEV (reference sequence). There are 13 residues in the CDR3. This CDR3 reads CASSGRPDRVAFF. In nucleotides, the CDR3 is TGTGCCAGCAGTGGTCGCCCGGACAGGGTAGCTTTCTTT.

J is TRBJ2-3 and V is TRBV6-6, with 11 nucleotides matching TRBD2. There are 15 residues in the CDR3. V lost 5 bases, J lost 5 bases, and 6 bases stayed unmatched. Germline V gene lookup returns CDR1 MNHNY and CDR2 SVGAGI (reference sequence). DNA for the CDR3: TGTGCCAGCAGTCCGACTAGCGGGAATGTAGATACGCAGTATTTT. Amino acids: CASSPTSGNVDTQYF.